This TCR beta chain stems from a study of T cells expressing NK-cell markers (dated by TCRdb to 2020 to 2021). Regarding the complete study: Three sorted T-cell subsets (CD3+CD56+NKG2C+, CD3+CD56+NKG2C- and CD3+CD56-NKG2C+) from roughly 8 donors had their TCR beta-chain repertoires profiled. Seven of the eight sequenced donors were HCMV-seropositive and one was HCMV-seronegative. Libraries were sequenced as 2 x 150 bp reads on Illumina HiSeq 2000/2500, MiSeq or NextSeq. Randomly selected healthy volunteers, three men and five women, were used as the eight sequenced donors. What the authors observed across the whole study: In six or seven donors, the dominant CD3+CD56+NKG2C+ clonotypes ranked among the top 10 CD8+ clonotypes, making up roughly 1.0-8% of CD8+ T cells. Whether the expanded NKG2C-expressing T cell clones were specific for HCMV antigens was left unclear. Those dominant clonotypes were again the most abundant among CD3+CD56-NKG2C+ cells in a handful of donors, at about 25-65%.

Sequencer: Illumina HiSeq 2000. 5'RACE template switching, by which a universal primer site and unique molecular identifiers were added, was used to make TCR beta cDNA libraries. Synthesis of cDNA was primed from the TCR beta constant segment and was followed by two consecutive PCR amplification steps. Per the authors' processing: MIGEC handled demultiplexing of the reads and grouping by UMI, while MiTCR was used to assemble and quantify clonotypes. To remove erroneous sequences, TCR cDNA sequences were retained only when supported by two or more reads. The tcR package was used for downstream repertoire analysis, and clonotypes were matched across fractions by CDR3 nucleotide sequence plus V segment. VDJmatch was used to annotate antigen specificity against VDJdb, with one amino acid substitution in CDR3 allowed. After TCRdb reprocessed the reads, each CDR3 protein sequence was kept as one row, without DNA. The V and J calls follow TCRdb's processing rather than the paper's. This sample's clone table shows 200,000 to 300,000 distinct CDR3 sequences. Approximately 0.41% of the sample comes from the top ten.

The CDR3 covers 15 residues, taking in both the cysteine and the phenylalanine. Only the protein sequence is given. Per the germline V gene, MNHEY is the CDR1 and SVGAGI is the CDR2. HCMV-specific IgG was detected in serum with a commercial ELISA kit to determine HCMV serostatus. Ficoll density gradient centrifugation was used to isolate peripheral blood mononuclear cells from blood. On this clonotype: Its binding antigen is unknown.

The sequence is built from TRBV6-5 and TRBJ1-1; TCRdb outputs TRBD1, but without DNA this stays unchecked. Input material: blood T cells: a sorted CD56 or NKG2C T cell subset, CD4+ or CD8+ T cells, or bulk PBMC T cells (not recorded which). This receptor was obtained from a man between 18 and 35 years old in good health. Donor details come from another sample of the same person, matched by shared clones. The CDR3 loop reads CASSYNQGSNTEAFF.